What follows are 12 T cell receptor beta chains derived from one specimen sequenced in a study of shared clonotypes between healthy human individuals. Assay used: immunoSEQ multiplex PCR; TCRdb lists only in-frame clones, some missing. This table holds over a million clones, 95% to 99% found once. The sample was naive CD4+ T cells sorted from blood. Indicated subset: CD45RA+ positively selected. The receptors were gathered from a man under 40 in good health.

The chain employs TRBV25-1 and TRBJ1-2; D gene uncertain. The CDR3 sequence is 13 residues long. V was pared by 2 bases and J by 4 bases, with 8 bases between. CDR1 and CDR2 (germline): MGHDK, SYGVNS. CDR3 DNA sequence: TGTGCCAGCAGTGAACGAATAAGCTATGGCTACACCTTC. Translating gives CASSERISYGYTF.

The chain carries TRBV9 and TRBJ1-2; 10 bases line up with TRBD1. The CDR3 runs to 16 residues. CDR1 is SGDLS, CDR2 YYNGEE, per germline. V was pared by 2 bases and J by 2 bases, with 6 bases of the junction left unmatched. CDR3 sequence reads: CASSVDPGQGNYGYTF. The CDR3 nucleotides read TGTGCCAGCAGCGTTGACCCGGGACAGGGGAACTATGGCTACACCTTC.

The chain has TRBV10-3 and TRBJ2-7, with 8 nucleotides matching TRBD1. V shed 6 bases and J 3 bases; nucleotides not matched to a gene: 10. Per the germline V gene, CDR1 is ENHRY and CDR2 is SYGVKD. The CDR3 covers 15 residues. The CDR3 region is CAIRSDRDRSYEQYF. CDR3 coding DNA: TGTGCCATCAGATCGGACCGGGACAGGAGCTACGAGCAGTACTTC.

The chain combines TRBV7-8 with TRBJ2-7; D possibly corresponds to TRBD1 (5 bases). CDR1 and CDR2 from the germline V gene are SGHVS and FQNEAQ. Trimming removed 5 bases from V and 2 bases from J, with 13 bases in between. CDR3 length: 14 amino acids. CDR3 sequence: CASSPNLQAYEQYF. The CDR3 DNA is TGTGCCAGCAGCCCGAACTTACAGGCCTACGAGCAGTACTTC.

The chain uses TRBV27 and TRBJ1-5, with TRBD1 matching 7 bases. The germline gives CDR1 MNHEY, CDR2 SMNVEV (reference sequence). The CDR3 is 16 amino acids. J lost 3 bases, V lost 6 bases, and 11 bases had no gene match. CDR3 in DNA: TGTGCCAGCAGCCAGAGGGGGACAGACATCAATCAGCCCCAGCATTTT. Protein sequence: CASSQRGTDINQPQHF.

The CDR3 coding sequence is TGTGCCAGCAGCCAAAGCTTGACAGTCGGTCGAGGCTACACCTTC. It encodes CASSQSLTVGRGYTF. The V and J genes are TRBV16 and TRBJ1-2, with D possibly TRBD1 on 5 matching bases. The V and J ends lost 2 bases and 8 bases respectively, with 18 bases between them. The germline V gene encodes CDR1 KGHSY and CDR2 FQNENV. This CDR3 comprises 15 residues.

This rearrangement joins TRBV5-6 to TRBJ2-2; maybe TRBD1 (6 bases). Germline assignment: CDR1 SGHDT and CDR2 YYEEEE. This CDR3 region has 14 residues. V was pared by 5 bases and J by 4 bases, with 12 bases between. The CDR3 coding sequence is TGTGCCAGCAGAATGGGACAATTCACCGGGGAGCTGTTTTTT. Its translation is CASRMGQFTGELFF. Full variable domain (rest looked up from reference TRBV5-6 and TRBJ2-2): DAGVTQSPTHLIKTRGQQVTLRCSPKSGHDTVSWYQQALGQGPQFIFQYYEEEERQRGNFPDRFSGHQFPNYSSELNVNALLLGDSALYLCASRMGQFTGELFFGEGSRLTVL.

The CDR3 sequence is CASSVSGREETQYF. The DNA for the CDR3 is TGTGCCAGCAGCGTATCCGGGAGGGAAGAGACCCAGTACTTC. The chain is built from TRBV9 and TRBJ2-5, with 8 bases fitting TRBD2. V dropped 1 base and J dropped 3; count of bases not matched to a gene: 2. This CDR3 region has 14 residues. Germline V gene lookup returns CDR1 SGDLS and CDR2 YYNGEE.

As DNA, the CDR3 is TGCAGTGCTTTGGGGACAGATACGCAGTATTTT. Its protein product is CSALGTDTQYF. V usage is TRBV20-1 and J usage is TRBJ2-3, with D unresolved. The length of the CDR3 is 11 residues. V gave up 5 bases and J gave up 3 bases, with 6 bases separating them. Germline CDR1 DFQATT, CDR2 SNEGSKA (reference sequence).

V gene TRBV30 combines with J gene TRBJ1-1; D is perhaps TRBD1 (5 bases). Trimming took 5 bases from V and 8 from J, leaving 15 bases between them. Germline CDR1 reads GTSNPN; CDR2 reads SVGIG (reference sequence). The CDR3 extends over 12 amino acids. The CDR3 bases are TGTGCCTGGGGTTTAAACAGGATCGAAGCTTTCTTT. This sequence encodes CAWGLNRIEAFF.

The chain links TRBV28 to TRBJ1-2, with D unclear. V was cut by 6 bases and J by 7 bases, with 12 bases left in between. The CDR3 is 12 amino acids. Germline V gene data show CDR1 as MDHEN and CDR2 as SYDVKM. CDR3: CASSSPPAGYTF. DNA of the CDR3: TGTGCCAGCAGCAGCCCACCCGCTGGCTACACCTTC.

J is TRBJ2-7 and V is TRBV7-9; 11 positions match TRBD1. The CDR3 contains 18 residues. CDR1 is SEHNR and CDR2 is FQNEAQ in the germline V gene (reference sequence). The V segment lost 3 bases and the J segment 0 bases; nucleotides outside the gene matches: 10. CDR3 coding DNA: TGTGCCAGCAGCTTGGACAGGGGGCTAACCCGGAGCTCCTACGAGCAGTACTTC. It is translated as CASSLDRGLTRSSYEQYF.